The clone carrying this T cell receptor beta chain turned up a few times. Antigen unknown. The data belong to a study of post-analysis software for immune sequencing data. General study points: In patients, about five TRBV segments were more frequent than in controls, with TRBV5-6, TRBV5-1 and TRBV20-1 among them.

Libraries were made from TCR beta cDNA, and they carried unique molecular identifiers. TCRdb independently ran MiXCR on the PCR reads; one entry per CDR3 protein. In the table there are roughly 730,000 distinct CDR3 sequences, about 27% of which are singletons. The germline gives CDR1 MGHDK, CDR2 SYGVNS. Trimming pared 1 base from V and 0 bases from J, leaving 19 bases between. CDR3 size: 19 residues. This sequence joins TRBV25-1 and TRBJ2-1, with D maybe TRBD1 (6 bases). Sequencing was done on a sample of blood. The receptor was derived from a girl between 5 and 17 years old with multiple sclerosis. The CDR3 loop reads CASSELGGKDGRSYNEQFF. The CDR3 nucleotides read TGTGCCAGCAGTGAATTAGGGGGAAAGGACGGCCGCTCCTACAATGAGCAGTTCTTC.